This is a list of T cell receptor beta chains from one sample in a study of blood T cell repertoires in COVID-19. Profiling relied on immunoSEQ multiplex PCR, and the TCRdb table lists in-frame clones only, not all of them. The repertoire holds approximately 100,000 clones, about four fifths seen once, with around 16% in the top ten. The specimen sequenced was peripheral blood. These receptors came from an older woman with acute or convalescent COVID-19. Both conserved end residues are part of each CDR3. D genes are given only for firm matches. The size entry is marked missing in some rows and otherwise reads once, few, many or a size class.

v_gene: TRBV19; abundance: NA; d_gene: TRBD1; j_gene: TRBJ1-5; CDR3nt: TGTGCCAGTAGACAGACAGGGAACAATCAGCCCCAGCATTTT; CDR3aa: CASRQTGNNQPQHF
v_gene: TRBV7-6; abundance: NA; d_gene: NA; j_gene: TRBJ2-1; CDR3nt: TGTGCCAGCAGCACTGGGAGAGAGAATGAGCAGTTCTTC; CDR3aa: CASSTGRENEQFF
v_gene: TRBV12-3/TRBV12-4; abundance: NA; d_gene: NA; j_gene: TRBJ1-4; CDR3nt: TGTGCCAGCAATCAGAGAAGGAGTGAAAAACTGTTTTTT; CDR3aa: CASNQRRSEKLFF
v_gene: TRBV19; abundance: once; d_gene: NA; j_gene: TRBJ2-7; CDR3nt: TGTGCCAGTAGTCCCATCGATCGACTGGACTACGAGCAGTACTTC; CDR3aa: CASSPIDRLDYEQYF
v_gene: TRBV7-9; abundance: NA; d_gene: NA; j_gene: TRBJ1-2; CDR3nt: TGTGCCAGCAGCGCCACGTCCGGGTATGGCTACACCTTC; CDR3aa: CASSATSGYGYTF
v_gene: TRBV7-7; abundance: NA; d_gene: NA; j_gene: TRBJ2-3; CDR3nt: TGTGCTAGCAGCCTAGACGGGTCAGATACGCAGTATTTT; CDR3aa: CASSLDGSDTQYF
v_gene: TRBV6-6; abundance: NA; d_gene: TRBD1; j_gene: TRBJ2-6; CDR3nt: TGTGCCAGCAGTCCCGTCGGACAGGGGGCTGCTGGGGCCAACGTCCTGACTTTC; CDR3aa: CASSPVGQGAAGANVLTF
v_gene: TRBV20-1; abundance: NA; d_gene: NA; j_gene: TRBJ2-5; CDR3nt: TGCAGTGCGAGTCCAGTCTGGACCCAGTACTTC; CDR3aa: CSASPVWTQYF
v_gene: TRBV5-4; abundance: NA; d_gene: TRBD1; j_gene: TRBJ2-1; CDR3nt: TGTGCCAGCAGCACCCTGGACAGGGGACCATACAATGAGCAGTTCTTC; CDR3aa: CASSTLDRGPYNEQFF
v_gene: TRBV30; abundance: NA; d_gene: TRBD2; j_gene: TRBJ2-7; CDR3nt: TGTGCCGCAACTAGCGGGGGGGCGTACGAGCAGTACTTC; CDR3aa: CAATSGGAYEQYF
v_gene: TRBV18; abundance: NA; d_gene: TRBD1; j_gene: TRBJ1-2; CDR3nt: TGTGCCAGCTCACGGTCGGGGACAGACGGCTATGGCTACACCTTC; CDR3aa: CASSRSGTDGYGYTF
v_gene: TRBV2; abundance: NA; d_gene: TRBD2; j_gene: TRBJ2-1; CDR3nt: TGTGCCAGCAGAGCTACTAGCGGATCCTACAATGAGCAGTTCTTC; CDR3aa: CASRATSGSYNEQFF
v_gene: TRBV5-1; abundance: NA; d_gene: NA; j_gene: TRBJ1-3; CDR3nt: TGCGCCAGCAGCCCCGCGGGAGGGGCAAGCTCTGGAAACACCATATATTTT; CDR3aa: CASSPAGGASSGNTIYF
v_gene: TRBV5-1; abundance: NA; d_gene: NA; j_gene: TRBJ1-1; CDR3nt: TGCGCCAGCCACGATCAGGGGTACACCATGAACACTGAAGCTTTCTTT; CDR3aa: CASHDQGYTMNTEAFF
v_gene: TRBV5-4; abundance: once; d_gene: TRBD2; j_gene: TRBJ2-4; CDR3nt: TGTGCCAGCAGCCAGCGGGGGGGCGGTGACATTCAGTACTTC; CDR3aa: CASSQRGGGDIQYF
v_gene: TRBV28; abundance: NA; d_gene: NA; j_gene: TRBJ2-3; CDR3nt: TGTGCCAGCAGGACAGACAGTACAGATACGCAGTATTTT; CDR3aa: CASRTDSTDTQYF
v_gene: TRBV19; abundance: NA; d_gene: TRBD1; j_gene: TRBJ2-1; CDR3nt: TGTGCCAGTAGCACGGCCCCGGGACAGGGTCTATCTGAGCAGTTCTTC; CDR3aa: CASSTAPGQGLSEQFF
v_gene: TRBV19; abundance: NA; d_gene: TRBD2; j_gene: TRBJ2-7; CDR3nt: TGTGCCAGTAGTAACGCGGGGGGCTACGAGCAGTACTTC; CDR3aa: CASSNAGGYEQYF
v_gene: TRBV12-2; abundance: NA; d_gene: NA; j_gene: TRBJ1-1; CDR3nt: TGTGCAAGTCGCTTAGTCGATAGGTTTAGAGGCACTGAAGCTTTCTTT; CDR3aa: CASRLVDRFRGTEAFF